This passage covers 17 T cell receptor beta chains from one sample sequenced in a study of regulatory T cells in long-lasting Graves disease. Arm-PCR of CDR3 regions and iRepertoire HTBI primers were used to build TCR beta libraries. One entry per CDR3 protein, called by TCRdb with MiXCR from the multiplex PCR reads. The sample lists 520,000 or so distinct CDR3 sequences, 12% seen once, with roughly 8.2% in the top ten. As to time point: newly diagnosed GD, antithyroid drugs for less than 3 months. TCR sequences were obtained from RNA taken from PBMCs. The data also belong to a second study, concerning T cells in Graves' hyperthyroidism and ophthalmopathy.

Sequences were derived from peripheral blood mononuclear cells (PBMCs), sampled at new diagnosis, from a patient treated with antithyroid drugs. Receptors were obtained from a woman aged 25 to 39 with Graves disease.

In this sample, this clonotype turned up many times. CDR3 nucleotide sequence: TGCAGTGCTAGTAACACCCGGAGGAATGAGCAGTTCTTC. Protein sequence: CSASNTRRNEQFF. The chain recombines TRBV20-1 with TRBJ2-1; tentative D call: TRBD2 (5 bases). Germline V gene sequence: CDR1 DFQATT, CDR2 SNEGSKA (reference sequence). The CDR3 contains 13 residues. V lost 3 bases to trimming and J lost 7 bases, with 13 bases between them.

This clonotype was detected many times. V usage is TRBV7-9 and J usage is TRBJ2-3, with no clear D. The CDR3 sequence is 14 residues long. V was shortened by 1 base and J by 0 bases, with 5 bases between the two germline ends. Germline V CDR1 and CDR2: SEHNR, FQNEAQ (reference sequence). The CDR3 DNA reads as TGTGCCAGCAGCTTAGGACACAGCACAGATACGCAGTATTTT. Translation: CASSLGHSTDTQYF.

The sample holds a few counts of this clonotype. V and J are TRBV13 and TRBJ2-7; TRBD1 matches 7 bases. The CDR3 extends over 15 amino acids. The junction had 10 bases not matched to a gene; V was cut back by 5 bases and J by 3 bases. Germline CDR1 and CDR2: PRHDT and FYEKMQ (reference sequence). The CDR3 nucleotides are TGTGCCAGCAGCGCTCCGGGACAGAGGGTCTACGAGCAGTACTTC. Protein sequence: CASSAPGQRVYEQYF.

With respect to this clonotype: An end of the junction does not agree with germline; a read error may underlie this. The chain combines TRBV12-3 or TRBV12-4 with TRBJ1-1, with 10 bases that match TRBD1. The CDR3 loop spans 17 amino acids. CDR3 DNA sequence: TGTGCCAGCACCAGACAGGGGGCGGCATTTGGGAACACTGGAGCTTTCTTT. Translating gives CASTRQGAAFGNTGAFF.

This clonotype was seen at least ten times. The V gene is TRBV14, the J gene TRBJ2-7; D is ambiguous. Trimming cost V 1 base and J 6 bases, with 10 bases left between them. The V gene's germline CDR1 is SGHDN and CDR2 FVKESK. The CDR3 is 13 residues long. CDR3 loop: CASSQVARSEQYF. The CDR3 nucleotides are TGTGCCAGCAGCCAAGTTGCGAGGAGCGAGCAGTACTTC.

In this sample, this clonotype turned up many times. The V and J genes are TRBV19 and TRBJ2-7; D is possibly TRBD2 (5 bases). V lost 5 bases and J lost 6, with 14 bases in between. Germline CDR1 LNHDA, CDR2 SQIVND (reference sequence). The CDR3 is 13 amino acids. The CDR3 region has the DNA TGTGCCAGTAGTCAGCCCCGAGGGCGCGAGCAGTACTTC. Translating gives CASSQPRGREQYF.

This clonotype was seen many times. V gene TRBV11-2 combines with J gene TRBJ2-3; D is unclear. The CDR3 is 12 amino acids. Germline CDR1 and CDR2: SGHAT and FQNNGV. Trimming cost V 2 bases and J 5 bases, with 5 bases left between them. The DNA of the CDR3 is TGTGCCAGCAGCTTAATGGGAGATACGCAGTATTTT. This translates into CASSLMGDTQYF.

The chain is built from TRBV28 and TRBJ1-2; D unclear. This CDR3 comprises 16 residues. The ends were cut back, 3 bases at V and 0 bases at J, with 14 bases in the middle. Germline CDR1 and CDR2: MDHEN and SYDVKM. CDR3 amino acids: CASSFGSGRANYGYTF. The CDR3 DNA reads as TGTGCCAGCAGTTTCGGCTCGGGGAGAGCTAACTATGGCTACACCTTC.

On this clonotype: A much larger clonotype is one base distant, so this may be a read error. CDR3 sequence reads: CASSSGPGAGSHEQYF. CDR3 DNA: TGTGCCAGCAGTTCGGGCCCAGGTGCAGGGAGCCACGAGCAGTACTTC. The J gene is TRBJ2-7, the V gene TRBV27; D might be TRBD1 or TRBD2, each matching 5 bases. Germline assignment: CDR1 MNHEY and CDR2 SMNVEV (reference sequence). V was pared by 4 bases and J by 5 bases, with 21 bases between. The length of the CDR3 is 16 residues.

This clonotype was counted once. This clone may be a read error of a much larger clone one base away. The J gene is TRBJ2-3, the V gene TRBV5-1, with 9 bases lining up with TRBD2. The end of the DNA fits TRBJ2-1 better, so the J call may be wrong. In germline, CDR1 is SGHRS, CDR2 YFSETQ. There are 16 residues in the CDR3. CDR3 nucleotides: TGCGCCAGCAGCTTGGACCGTACGGGACTAGCCTACGAGCAGTTCTTC. As protein: CASSLDRTGLAYEQFF.

V gene TRBV19 combines with J gene TRBJ1-2; D is unclear. Trimming left V 4 bases short and J 4 bases short, with 13 bases between. This CDR3 spans 14 amino acids. Germline V gene sequence: CDR1 LNHDA, CDR2 SQIVND (reference sequence). The CDR3 reads CASSRADRGYGYTF. The CDR3 DNA is TGTGCCAGTAGTAGAGCAGATCGGGGCTATGGCTACACCTTC.

This clonotype showed up just a few times. The chain joins TRBV4-1 to TRBJ2-1; D not certain. The germline V gene has CDR1 MGHRA and CDR2 YSYEKL. The length of the CDR3 is 13 residues. The V gene lost 0 bases and the J gene lost 8 bases, with 8 bases spanning the gap. DNA for the CDR3: TGCGCCAGCAGCCAAGAGGCGTTTTATGAGCAGTTCTTC. Protein product: CASSQEAFYEQFF.

In this sample, this clonotype turned up many times. The V gene is TRBV6-2 or TRBV6-3, the J gene TRBJ2-5, with 10 bases aligning to TRBD2. Germline CDR1 is MNHEY and CDR2 is SVGEGT. The CDR3 is 15 amino acids. J gave up 5 bases and V 5 bases, and 8 bases lay outside the gene matches. The CDR3 sequence is CASSGASGSRETQYF. CDR3 coding DNA: TGTGCCAGCAGTGGGGCTAGCGGGAGTCGGGAGACCCAGTACTTC.

This clonotype was seen ten or more times. The chain uses TRBV18 and TRBJ2-2; D may be TRBD2 (6 bases). Deletions cut 4 bases from V and 2 bases from J, with 11 bases between. This CDR3 contains 15 residues. From germline, CDR1 is KGHSH and CDR2 LQKENI. CDR3 coding DNA: TGTGCCAGCTCACTTGCCGGGACTAACACCGGGGAGCTGTTTTTT. This gives the protein CASSLAGTNTGELFF.

There are many counts of this clonotype. The junction and the germline gene differ at one end; a read error may be behind it. As DNA, the CDR3 is TGCAGTGCTAGGGAGTTCTACACTGAGCAGTTCTTC. Protein sequence: CSAREFYTEQFF. This rearrangement joins TRBV20-1 to TRBJ2-1; D unclear. The CDR3 covers 12 residues. Germline V gene data show CDR1 as DFQATT and CDR2 as SNEGSKA (reference sequence).

This clonotype was seen repeatedly, ten times or more. This chain uses TRBV18 with TRBJ2-5; TRBD1 aligns across 7 bases. Germline CDR1 and CDR2: KGHSH and LQKENI. The CDR3 has 13 amino acids. With V trimmed by 5 bases and J by 7 bases, 7 bases remained unmatched. In DNA, the CDR3 is TGTGCCAGCTCATCCGACAGGGTTGCGACCCAGTACTTC. Protein sequence: CASSSDRVATQYF.

A few counts support this clonotype. The chain is built from TRBV4-3 and TRBJ2-3; tentatively, D is TRBD1 (5 bases). This CDR3 has 15 residues. From germline, CDR1 is LGHNA and CDR2 YSLEER. V lost 6 bases to trimming and J lost 0 bases, with 13 bases between them. The CDR3 sequence: CASSSIGVSTDTQYF. CDR3 in DNA: TGCGCCAGCAGTTCTATAGGGGTTAGCACAGATACGCAGTATTTT.